Each of the 11 T cell receptor beta chains below was sequenced from the same sample in a study of blood T cell repertoires in COVID-19 (TCRdb year 2020). The library was prepared using the immunoSEQ multiplex PCR assay. TCRdb stores this immuneACCESS table with in-frame sequences only. Part of the clones is absent; in the studies checked, under half of the shortfall reflects unresolved V genes, and no reason is known for the rest. This sample is represented by about 220,000 clones; about 80% of them were singletons. The leading ten clones occupy approximately 1.4% of the sample. Sequences were obtained from PBMCs or T cells enriched from blood (not recorded which). These receptors originate from a woman aged 40 to 50 with acute COVID-19.

This clone was counted a few times. The rearrangement uses TRBV11-2 and TRBJ1-2, with 7 bases lining up with TRBD1. Germline V gene data show CDR1 as SGHAT and CDR2 as FQNNGV. This CDR3 has 15 residues. V was pared by 3 bases and J by 13 bases, with 17 bases of the junction left unmatched. CDR3 DNA sequence: TGTGCCAGCAGCTTGATCTCTAGATGGACAGGCCTCAGCACCTTC. It codes for CASSLISRWTGLSTF. Drawing the rest from reference TRBV11-2 and TRBJ1-2, the complete variable domain is EAGVAQSPRYKIIEKRQSVAFWCNPISGHATLYWYQQILGQGPKLLIQFQNNGVVDDSQLPKDRFSAERLKGVDSTLKIQPAKLEDSAVYLCASSLISRWTGLSTFGSGTRLTVV.

The chain carries TRBV19 and TRBJ1-5, with D perhaps matching TRBD1 (6 bases). The V gene's germline CDR1 is LNHDA and CDR2 SQIVND (reference sequence). Trimming pared 4 bases from V and 3 bases from J, leaving 7 bases between. The CDR3 has 13 amino acids. CDR3 amino acids: CASSTGVNQPQHF. The CDR3 DNA follows: TGTGCCAGTAGTACAGGGGTCAATCAGCCCCAGCATTTT.

This chain uses TRBV7-9 with TRBJ1-4; TRBD1 matches 7 bases. The CDR3 spans 16 residues. Germline V gene sequence: CDR1 SEHNR, CDR2 FQNEAQ (reference sequence). Losses at the gene ends were 1 base for V and 3 bases for J; bases not matched to a gene: 5. CDR3 region: CASSLGDRAANEKLFF. The CDR3 region has the DNA TGTGCCAGCAGCTTAGGAGACAGGGCTGCTAATGAAAAACTGTTTTTT.

V is TRBV27 and J is TRBJ2-1; TRBD2 aligns across 7 bases. The CDR3 loop spans 14 amino acids. Germline V gene data show CDR1 as MNHEY and CDR2 as SMNVEV (reference sequence). V lost 2 bases and J lost 3; bases outside the gene matches: 1. CDR3 region: CASSLLADYNEQFF. Here the CDR3 DNA reads TGTGCCAGCAGTTTACTAGCGGACTACAATGAGCAGTTCTTC.

V and J are TRBV15 and TRBJ2-1, with D perhaps matching TRBD2 (6 bases). Trimming cost V 8 bases and J 6 bases, with 11 bases left between them. The germline V gene encodes CDR1 LNHNV and CDR2 YYDKDF (reference sequence). The CDR3 has 12 amino acids. CDR3 in amino acids: CATGLALNEQFF. In DNA, the CDR3 is TGTGCCACCGGTCTAGCGCTCAATGAGCAGTTCTTC.

The V and J genes are TRBV5-4 and TRBJ2-2; 7 nucleotides line up with TRBD1. J gave up 6 bases and V 2 bases, and 1 base lay outside the gene matches. There are 13 residues in the CDR3. The V gene's germline CDR1 is SGHNT and CDR2 YYREEE (reference sequence). CDR3 sequence (DNA): TGTGCCAGCAGCTTACAGGGGTCCGGGGAGCTGTTTTTT. Its translation is CASSLQGSGELFF. The entire variable domain, with the rest obtained from reference TRBV5-4 and TRBJ2-2, is as follows: ETGVTQSPTHLIKTRGQQVTLRCSSQSGHNTVSWYQQALGQGPQFIFQYYREEENGRGNFPPRFSGLQFPNYSSELNVNALELDDSALYLCASSLQGSGELFFGEGSRLTVL.

The chain links TRBV6-2 or TRBV6-3 to TRBJ2-5; 11 bases are shared with TRBD1. Germline V CDR1 and CDR2: MNHEY, SVGEGT. The CDR3 is 21 amino acids. Trimming at V came to 2 bases and at J to 1 base, leaving 18 bases not matched to a gene. DNA of the CDR3: TGTGCCAGCAGTTACGGATTAGGAGGACAGGGGGCGCAGGGTGGCCAAGAGACCCAGTACTTC. Protein product: CASSYGLGGQGAQGGQETQYF.

The V call is TRBV4-1, the J call TRBJ2-7; 9 bases line up with TRBD1. CDR1 is MGHRA and CDR2 is YSYEKL in the germline V gene. The CDR3 is made up of 16 amino acids. The V gene end was trimmed by 4 bases and the J gene end by 2 bases; junction bases not matched to a gene: 9. The CDR3 sequence is CASSPSPGQGTYEQYF. The CDR3 nucleotides read TGCGCCAGCAGCCCCTCCCCGGGACAGGGTACCTACGAGCAGTACTTC.

This chain joins TRBV28 and TRBJ2-5; 8 nucleotides agree with TRBD1. Trimming took 5 bases from V and 0 from J; bases not matched to a gene: 14. The CDR3 has 18 residues. CDR1 and CDR2 (germline): MDHEN, SYDVKM. CDR3 sequence: CASSTYWDRRMYQETQYF. The CDR3 DNA follows: TGTGCCAGCAGTACCTACTGGGACAGGAGAATGTACCAAGAGACCCAGTACTTC.

The chain combines TRBV20-1 with TRBJ1-2; D is possibly TRBD1 (6 bases). Trimming pared 3 bases from V and 3 bases from J, leaving 11 bases between. Germline loops: CDR1 DFQATT, CDR2 SNEGSKA (reference sequence). The CDR3 is made up of 13 amino acids. CDR3 region: CSASTGSDYGYTF. The DNA of the CDR3 is TGCAGTGCTAGTACAGGGTCAGACTATGGCTACACCTTC.

This chain links TRBV19 with TRBJ1-1; D remains ambiguous. The germline CDR1 and CDR2 sequences are LNHDA and SQIVND (reference sequence). With 5 bases removed from V and 4 bases from J, the gap between germline ends came to 11 bases. The CDR3 sequence is 13 residues long. The CDR3 is CASSLLEGTEAFF. The CDR3 DNA follows: TGTGCCAGTAGTCTGTTAGAGGGCACTGAAGCTTTCTTT.